The present entry profiles one TCR beta chain with its context. This clonotype appeared a single time. The specificity of this receptor is unknown. No qualities accompany the bases; no much larger clone lies one base away. Just one read gives weak support. Based on the germline V gene (reference sequence), the CDR1 and CDR2 sequences are SGHNT and YYREEE. The CDR3 sequence holds 16 residues, the cysteine and phenylalanine included. The read is trimmed to its CDR3 DNA, 48 bases read in frame from base 1. V and J are trimmed by 5 bases and 1 base, and the gene matches miss 4 bases of the junction. The data derive from a study of T-cell memory formation after mild COVID-19 (dated by TCRdb to 2020 to 2022). At the level of the whole study: TCR sequence clusters from the two donors were largely donor specific. In two donors, T-cell clones that expanded and contracted after mild COVID-19 were followed by sequencing TCRalpha and TCRbeta repertoires longitudinally. The cohort was made up of two young adult volunteers, one female and one male, who were previously healthy.

Instrument used: Illumina NovaSeq 6000. TCRalpha and TCRbeta cDNA libraries were constructed by 5'RACE with constant-segment primers, with sample barcodes and unique molecular identifiers being introduced. RNA was extracted from every sample with Trizol reagent. Amplification of the libraries took two PCR steps, and the second step added a second sample barcode plus Illumina TruSeq adapters. Sequencing of libraries was performed on an Illumina NovaSeq with 2 x 150 bp paired-end reads. On the study's bioinformatics: With migec v1.2.7, reads were demultiplexed and then collapsed into UMI-guided consensus sequences. With mixcr v2.1.11, UMI consensuses were aligned to TRA and TRB V and J templates and assembled into clonotypes. Clonotypes were classified as expanded or contracted when called significant by both edgeR and NoisET, with noise models trained on biological replicates. For edgeR calls, a false discovery rate-adjusted p below 0.01 and a log2 fold-change threshold of 1 were applied. As an exploratory analysis of dynamics, PCA with hierarchical clustering was applied to max-normalized trajectories of the 1000 most abundant clonotypes. The CD4 or CD8 phenotype of responding clones was assigned using the separately sequenced CD4+ and CD8+ repertoires. Clones were called with MiXCR by TCRdb after fastp trimmed the public reads at Q25, and only in-frame beta chains were retained. Each CDR3 protein appears once, grouped with its most common genes and DNA. The V and J calls were not made by the authors but by TCRdb's processing. Across this sample there are under 450,000 distinct CDR3 sequences, with less than 25% seen only once. The ten top clones hold under 15% of the sample.

The study at large found these results: Contracting CD4+ clones turned up mainly in the CM and EM memory subsets, whereas EMRA was where CD8+ clones were enriched. Some responding clones were detected in pre-infection memory, suggesting pre-existing cross-reactive memory T cells joined the SARS-CoV-2 response. Clones contracting from day 15 to 85 had balanced CD4/CD8 phenotypes, while a second wave expanding from day 15 to 37 was biased towards CD4+. Only a couple of mild cases were covered in the study, and larger cohorts including severe cases with pre-infection samples were considered necessary. SARS-CoV-2 specificity was not confirmed for the second-wave clones peaking on day 37.

Ficoll-Paque density gradient centrifugation was used to isolate PBMCs. The sample consisted of PBMCs or a T cell subset sorted from them (not recorded which). Recombination connected TRBV5-4 to TRBJ2-3, and TRBD2 matches 13 of the central bases. This TCR came from an adult woman who had mild COVID-19 (a few samples of this study predate the infection). The sample titles of this study are shuffled in the database, so cell type and time point are left out; the donor was told from shared clones. The nucleotide sequence is given as TGTGCCAGCAGTATCGGACTAGCGGGGGGCACAGATACGCAGTATTTT. It specifies CASSIGLAGGTDTQYF.